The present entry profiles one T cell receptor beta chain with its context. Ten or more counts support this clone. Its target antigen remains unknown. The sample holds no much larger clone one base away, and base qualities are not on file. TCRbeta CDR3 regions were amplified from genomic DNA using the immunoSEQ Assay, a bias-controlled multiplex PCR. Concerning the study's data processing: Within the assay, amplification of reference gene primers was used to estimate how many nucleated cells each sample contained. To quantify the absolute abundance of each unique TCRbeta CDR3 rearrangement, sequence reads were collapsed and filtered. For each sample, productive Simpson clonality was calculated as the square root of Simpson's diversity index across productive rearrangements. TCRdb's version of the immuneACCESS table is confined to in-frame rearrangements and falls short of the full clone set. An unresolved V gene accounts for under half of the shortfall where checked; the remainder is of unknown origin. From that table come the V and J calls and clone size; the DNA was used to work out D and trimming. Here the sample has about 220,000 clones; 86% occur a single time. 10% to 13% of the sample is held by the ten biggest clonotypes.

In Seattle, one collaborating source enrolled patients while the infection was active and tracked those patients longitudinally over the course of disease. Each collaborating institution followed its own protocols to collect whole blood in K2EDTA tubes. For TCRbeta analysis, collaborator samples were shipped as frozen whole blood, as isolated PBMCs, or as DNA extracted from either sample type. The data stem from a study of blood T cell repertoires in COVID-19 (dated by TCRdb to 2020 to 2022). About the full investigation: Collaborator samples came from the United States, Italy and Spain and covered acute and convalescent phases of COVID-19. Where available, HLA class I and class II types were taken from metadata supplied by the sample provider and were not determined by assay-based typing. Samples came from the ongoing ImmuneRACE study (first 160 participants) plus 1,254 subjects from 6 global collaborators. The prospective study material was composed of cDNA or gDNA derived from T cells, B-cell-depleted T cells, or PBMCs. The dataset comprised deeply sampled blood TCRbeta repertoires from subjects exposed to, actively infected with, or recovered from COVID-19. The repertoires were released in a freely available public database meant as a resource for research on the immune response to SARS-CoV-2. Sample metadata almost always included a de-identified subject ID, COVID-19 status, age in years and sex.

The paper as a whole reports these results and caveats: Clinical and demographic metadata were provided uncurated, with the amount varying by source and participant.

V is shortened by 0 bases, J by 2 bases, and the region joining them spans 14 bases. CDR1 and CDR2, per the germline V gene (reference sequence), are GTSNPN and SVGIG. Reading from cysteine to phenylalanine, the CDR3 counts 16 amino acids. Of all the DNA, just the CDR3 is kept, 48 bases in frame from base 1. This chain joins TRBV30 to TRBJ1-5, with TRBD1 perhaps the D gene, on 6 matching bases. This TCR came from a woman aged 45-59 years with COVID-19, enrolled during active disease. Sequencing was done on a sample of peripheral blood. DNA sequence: TGTGCCTGGAGTGTAGGTGTCAGGGGTGGCAATCAGCCCCAGCATTTT. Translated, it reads CAWSVGVRGGNQPQHF.